This T cell receptor (beta chain) was found in a study of T cell changes during pregnancy in multiple sclerosis. This CDR3 is built from 15 residues. The ends were cut back, 3 bases at V and 7 bases at J, with 16 bases in the middle. From germline, CDR1 is LGHNT and CDR2 FRNRAP. Some clones are missing from TCRdb's copy, which holds only in-frame ones; the method was immunoSEQ multiplex PCR. The table records about 100,000 clones, approximately 94% of them present only once. The sample was peripheral blood, taken before pregnancy. The origin of this receptor is a female donor with multiple sclerosis, enrolled in a pregnancy study. V is TRBV12-5 and J is TRBJ2-1, with D maybe TRBD2 (5 bases). The CDR3 region has the DNA TGTGCTAGTGGTTTTGACCTTCGGGGATTTAATGAGCAGTTCTTC. Protein product: CASGFDLRGFNEQFF.